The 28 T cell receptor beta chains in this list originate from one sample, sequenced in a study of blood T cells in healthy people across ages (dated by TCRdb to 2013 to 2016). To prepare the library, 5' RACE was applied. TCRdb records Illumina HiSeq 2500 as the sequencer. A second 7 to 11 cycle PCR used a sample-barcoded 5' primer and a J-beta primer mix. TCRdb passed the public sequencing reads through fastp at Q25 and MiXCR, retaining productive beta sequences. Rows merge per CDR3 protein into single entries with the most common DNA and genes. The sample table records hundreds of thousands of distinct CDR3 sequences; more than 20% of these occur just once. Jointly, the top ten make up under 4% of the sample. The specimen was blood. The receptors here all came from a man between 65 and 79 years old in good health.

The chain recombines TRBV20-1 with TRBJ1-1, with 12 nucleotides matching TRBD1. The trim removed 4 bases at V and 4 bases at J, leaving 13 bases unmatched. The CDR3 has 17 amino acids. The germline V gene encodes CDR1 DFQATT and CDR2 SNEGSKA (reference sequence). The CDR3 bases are TGCAGTGCTATGTCCGGGACAGGGGGCGCCGGGGGCACTGAAGCTTTCTTT. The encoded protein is CSAMSGTGGAGGTEAFF.

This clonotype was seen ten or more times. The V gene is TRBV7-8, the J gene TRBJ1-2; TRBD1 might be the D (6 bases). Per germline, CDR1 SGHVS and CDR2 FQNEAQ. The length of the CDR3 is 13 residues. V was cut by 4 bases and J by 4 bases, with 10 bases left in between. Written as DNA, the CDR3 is TGTGCCAGCAGCTGGGACAACTTCTATGGCTACACCTTC. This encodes CASSWDNFYGYTF.

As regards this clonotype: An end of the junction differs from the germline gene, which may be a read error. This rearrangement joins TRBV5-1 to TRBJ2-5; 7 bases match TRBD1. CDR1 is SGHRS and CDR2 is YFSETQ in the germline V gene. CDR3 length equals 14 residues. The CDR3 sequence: CASSPTGDRETQYF. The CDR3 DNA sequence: TGCGCCAGCAGCCCAACAGGGGATAGAGAGACACAGTACTTC.

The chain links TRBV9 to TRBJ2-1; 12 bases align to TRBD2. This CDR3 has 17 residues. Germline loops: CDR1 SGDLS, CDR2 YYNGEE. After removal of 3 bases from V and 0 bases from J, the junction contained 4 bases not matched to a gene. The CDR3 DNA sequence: TGTGCCAGCAGCGGCGGACTAGCGGGAAGCTCCTACAATGAGCAGTTCTTC. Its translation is CASSGGLAGSSYNEQFF.

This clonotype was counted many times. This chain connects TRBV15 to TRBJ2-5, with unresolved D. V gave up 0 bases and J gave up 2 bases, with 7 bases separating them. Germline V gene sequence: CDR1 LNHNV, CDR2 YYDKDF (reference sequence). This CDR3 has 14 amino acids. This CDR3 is CATSREGKQETQYF. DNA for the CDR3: TGTGCCACCAGCAGAGAGGGCAAGCAAGAGACCCAGTACTTC.

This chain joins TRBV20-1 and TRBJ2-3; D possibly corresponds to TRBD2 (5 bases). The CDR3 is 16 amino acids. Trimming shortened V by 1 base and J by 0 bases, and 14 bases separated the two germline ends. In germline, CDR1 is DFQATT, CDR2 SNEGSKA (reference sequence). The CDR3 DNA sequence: TGCAGTGCTAGAGCAAGTAGCGCTCTTAGCACAGATACGCAGTATTTT. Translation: CSARASSALSTDTQYF.

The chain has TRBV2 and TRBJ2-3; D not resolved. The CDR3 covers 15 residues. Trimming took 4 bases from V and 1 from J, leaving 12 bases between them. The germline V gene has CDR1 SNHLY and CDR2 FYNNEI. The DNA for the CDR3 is TGTGCCAGCAGTGGATCCGGCGTGCGCACAGATACGCAGTATTTT. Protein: CASSGSGVRTDTQYF.

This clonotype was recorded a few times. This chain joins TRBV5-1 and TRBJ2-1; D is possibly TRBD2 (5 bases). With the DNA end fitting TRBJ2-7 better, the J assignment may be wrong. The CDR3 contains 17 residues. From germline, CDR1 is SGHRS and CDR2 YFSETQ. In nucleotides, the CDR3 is TGCGCCAGCAGCCGAGGGTTTATGACTCTCCCTGGCGACGAGCAGTACTTC. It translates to CASSRGFMTLPGDEQYF.

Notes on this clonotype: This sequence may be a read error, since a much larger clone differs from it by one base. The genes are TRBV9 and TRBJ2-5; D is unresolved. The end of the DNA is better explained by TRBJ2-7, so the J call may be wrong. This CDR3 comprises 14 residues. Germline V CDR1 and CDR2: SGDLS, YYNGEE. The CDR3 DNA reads TGTGCCTGCAGCCCCCGTGTGTCCGACTACGAGCAGTACTTC. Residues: CACSPRVSDYEQYF.

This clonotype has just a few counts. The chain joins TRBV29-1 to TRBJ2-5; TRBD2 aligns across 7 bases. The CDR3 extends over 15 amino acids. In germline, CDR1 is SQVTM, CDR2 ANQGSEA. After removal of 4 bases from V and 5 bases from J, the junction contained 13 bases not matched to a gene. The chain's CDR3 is CSVVVRELAGETQYF. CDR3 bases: TGCAGCGTTGTGGTGCGGGAGTTGGCGGGGGAGACCCAGTACTTC.

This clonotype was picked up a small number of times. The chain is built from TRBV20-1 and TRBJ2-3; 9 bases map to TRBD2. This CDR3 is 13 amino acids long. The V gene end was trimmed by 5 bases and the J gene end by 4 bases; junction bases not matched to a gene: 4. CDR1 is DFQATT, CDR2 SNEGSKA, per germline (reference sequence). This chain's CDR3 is CSADSGSADTQYF. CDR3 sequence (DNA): TGCAGTGCTGATAGCGGGAGTGCAGATACGCAGTATTTT.

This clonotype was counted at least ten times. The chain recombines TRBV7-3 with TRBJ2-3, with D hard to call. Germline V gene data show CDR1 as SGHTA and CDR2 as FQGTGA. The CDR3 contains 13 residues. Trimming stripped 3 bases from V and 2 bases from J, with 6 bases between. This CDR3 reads CASSFSTTDTQYF. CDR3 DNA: TGTGCCAGCAGCTTTAGCACCACAGATACGCAGTATTTT.

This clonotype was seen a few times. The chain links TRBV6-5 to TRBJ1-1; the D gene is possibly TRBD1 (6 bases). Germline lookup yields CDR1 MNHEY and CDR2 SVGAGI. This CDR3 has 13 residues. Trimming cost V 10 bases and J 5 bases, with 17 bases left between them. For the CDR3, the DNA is TGTGCCACGGCCCCCAGGGGAGGGACTGAAGCTTTCTTT. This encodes CATAPRGGTEAFF.

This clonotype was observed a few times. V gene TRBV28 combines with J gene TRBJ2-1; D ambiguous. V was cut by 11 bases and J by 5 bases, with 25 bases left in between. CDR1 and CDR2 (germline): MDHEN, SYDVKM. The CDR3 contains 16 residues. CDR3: CAGTVGGGRINNEQFF. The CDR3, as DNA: TGTGCCGGCACCGTAGGTGGTGGCCGGATTAACAATGAGCAGTTCTTC. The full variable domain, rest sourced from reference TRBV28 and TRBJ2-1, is DVKVTQSSRYLVKRTGEKVFLECVQDMDHENMFWYRQDPGLGLRLIYFSYDVKMKEKGDIPEGYSVSREKKERFSLILESASTNQTSMYLCAGTVGGGRINNEQFFGPGTRLTVL.

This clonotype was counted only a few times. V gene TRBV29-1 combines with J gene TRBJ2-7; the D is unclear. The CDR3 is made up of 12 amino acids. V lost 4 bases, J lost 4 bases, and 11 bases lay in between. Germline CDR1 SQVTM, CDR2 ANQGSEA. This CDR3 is CSVGPEGYEQYF. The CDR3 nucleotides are TGCAGCGTTGGGCCAGAAGGGTACGAGCAGTACTTC.

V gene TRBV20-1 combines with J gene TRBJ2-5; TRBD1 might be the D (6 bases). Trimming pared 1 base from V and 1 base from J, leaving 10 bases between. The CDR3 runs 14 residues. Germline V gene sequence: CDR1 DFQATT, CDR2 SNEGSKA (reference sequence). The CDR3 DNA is TGCAGTGCTAGAGCCACAGGGCCCCAAGAGACCCAGTACTTC. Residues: CSARATGPQETQYF.

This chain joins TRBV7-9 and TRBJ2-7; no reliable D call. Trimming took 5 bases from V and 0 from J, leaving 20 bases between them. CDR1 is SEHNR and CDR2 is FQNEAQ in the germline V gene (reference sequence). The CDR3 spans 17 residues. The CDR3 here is CASSRGGNTGGSYEQYF. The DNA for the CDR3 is TGTGCCAGCAGCCGAGGCGGTAACACCGGCGGCTCCTACGAGCAGTACTTC.

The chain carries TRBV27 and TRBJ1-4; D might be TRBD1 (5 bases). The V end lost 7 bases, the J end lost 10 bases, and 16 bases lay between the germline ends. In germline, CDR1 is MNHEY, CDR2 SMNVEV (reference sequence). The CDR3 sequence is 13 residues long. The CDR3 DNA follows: TGTGCCAGCAAGCAACCCCAGGGTCGAAAACTGTTTTTT. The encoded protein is CASKQPQGRKLFF.

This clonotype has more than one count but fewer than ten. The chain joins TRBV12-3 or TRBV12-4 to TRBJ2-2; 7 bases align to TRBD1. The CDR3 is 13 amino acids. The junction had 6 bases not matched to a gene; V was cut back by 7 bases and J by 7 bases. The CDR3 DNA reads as TGTGCCAGCATGACAGGGAGTAGCGGGGAGCTGTTTTTT. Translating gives CASMTGSSGELFF.

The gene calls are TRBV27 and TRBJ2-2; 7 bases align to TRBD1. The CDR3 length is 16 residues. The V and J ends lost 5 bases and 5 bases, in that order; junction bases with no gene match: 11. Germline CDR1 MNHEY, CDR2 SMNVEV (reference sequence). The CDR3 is CASSPAMRGRTGELFF. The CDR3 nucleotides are TGTGCCAGCAGTCCAGCCATGAGGGGGCGAACCGGGGAGCTGTTTTTT.

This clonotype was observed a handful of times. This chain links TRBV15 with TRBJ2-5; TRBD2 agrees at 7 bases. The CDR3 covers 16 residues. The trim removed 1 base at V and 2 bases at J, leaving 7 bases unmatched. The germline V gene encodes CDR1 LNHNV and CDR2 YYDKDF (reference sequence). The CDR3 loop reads CATSRGSGGVQETQYF. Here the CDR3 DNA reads TGTGCCACCAGCAGAGGTTCGGGAGGCGTTCAAGAGACCCAGTACTTC.

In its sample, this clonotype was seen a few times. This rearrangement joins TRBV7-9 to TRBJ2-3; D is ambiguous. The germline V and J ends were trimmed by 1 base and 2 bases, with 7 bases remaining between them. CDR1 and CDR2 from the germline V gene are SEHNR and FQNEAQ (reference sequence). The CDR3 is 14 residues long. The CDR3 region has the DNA TGTGCCAGCAGCTTAGACTCCTCCACAGATACGCAGTATTTT. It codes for CASSLDSSTDTQYF.

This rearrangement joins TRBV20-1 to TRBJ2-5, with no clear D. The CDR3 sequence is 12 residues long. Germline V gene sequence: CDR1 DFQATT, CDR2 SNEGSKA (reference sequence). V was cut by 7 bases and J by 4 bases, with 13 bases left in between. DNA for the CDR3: TGCAGTGTCAACCCCTTGGGAGAGACCCAGTACTTC. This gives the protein CSVNPLGETQYF.

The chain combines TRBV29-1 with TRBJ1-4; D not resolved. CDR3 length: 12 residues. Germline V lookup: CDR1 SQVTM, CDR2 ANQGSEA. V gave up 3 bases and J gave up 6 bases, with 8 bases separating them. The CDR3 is CSVDPGDEKLFF. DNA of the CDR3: TGCAGCGTTGACCCCGGGGATGAAAAACTGTTTTTT.

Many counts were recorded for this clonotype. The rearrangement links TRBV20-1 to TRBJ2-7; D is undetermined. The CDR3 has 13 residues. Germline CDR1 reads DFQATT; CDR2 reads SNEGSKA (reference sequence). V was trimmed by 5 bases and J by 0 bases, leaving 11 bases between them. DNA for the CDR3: TGCAGTGCTGAGTCTAGGAGCTCCTACGAGCAGTACTTC. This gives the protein CSAESRSSYEQYF.

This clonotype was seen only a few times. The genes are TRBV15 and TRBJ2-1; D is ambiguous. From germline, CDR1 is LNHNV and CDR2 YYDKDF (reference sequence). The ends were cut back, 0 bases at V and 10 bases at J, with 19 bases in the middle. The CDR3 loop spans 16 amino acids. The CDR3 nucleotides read TGTGCCACCAGCAGAGAGCCCCAGAGGTCGGCGTACGAGCAGTTCTTC. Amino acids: CATSREPQRSAYEQFF.

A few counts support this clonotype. The CDR3: CASSPRKGTNEKLFF. CDR3 bases: TGTGCCAGCAGCCCGAGGAAGGGTACTAATGAAAAACTGTTTTTT. The chain is built from TRBV14 and TRBJ1-4; D not resolved. Germline loops: CDR1 SGHDN, CDR2 FVKESK. Trimming cost V 4 bases and J 2 bases, with 11 bases left between them. The CDR3 consists of 15 residues.

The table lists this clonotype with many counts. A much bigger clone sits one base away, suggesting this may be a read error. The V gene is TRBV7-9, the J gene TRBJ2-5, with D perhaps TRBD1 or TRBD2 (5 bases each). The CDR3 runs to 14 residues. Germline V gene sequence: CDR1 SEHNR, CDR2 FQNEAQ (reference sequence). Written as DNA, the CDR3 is TGTGCCAGCAGCAAGGGACGGGCCCCAGAGACCCAGTCCTTC. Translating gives CASSKGRAPETQSF.